This TCR beta chain was profiled in a study of blood T cell repertoires in COVID-19. At the level of the study: The origin of the acute and convalescent COVID-19 samples was the United States, Italy and Spain.

This clone was seen just once. Per the study methods: Counts of nucleated cells, estimated from reference gene primer amplification, were obtained. The protocol was immunoSEQ multiplex PCR, while the TCRdb copy is restricted to in-frame clones and leaves out a portion. V and J calls and clone size are given by that table; D and trimming were obtained from the DNA. This table has approximately 25,000 clones, around 90% appearing once. The source material was peripheral blood. The sequence derives from a man aged 70 or older with active COVID-19.

Here the CDR3 DNA reads TGTGCCAGCAGCTTAGTAATTGATCAGCCCCAGCATTTT. Its protein product is CASSLVIDQPQHF. This sequence joins TRBV7-2 and TRBJ1-5; D remains unclear. Looked up from germline, CDR1 is SGHTA and CDR2 is FQGNSA. CDR3 size: 13 residues. Between the trimmed V and J ends, which lost 1 base and 5 bases, there was a span of 6 bases.